This note documents a single TCR beta chain sequence. These data originate in a study of technical replicates of blood from several donors. Profiling relied on immunoSEQ multiplex PCR, and the TCRdb table lists in-frame clones only, not all of them. The data contain about 75,000 clones, 90% to 95% of them singletons. Germline V gene data show CDR1 as LGHNA and CDR2 as YNFKEQ. The CDR3 length is 15 residues. After removal of 0 bases from V and 3 bases from J, the junction contained 4 bases not matched to a gene. This TCR derives from a human donor in good health. Some clones in this sample may be carry-over from other donors' samples. Sequencing was carried out using T cells isolated from PBMCs. This rearrangement joins TRBV4-2 to TRBJ2-7; 8 bases fit TRBD2. The CDR3 loop is CASSQEGGGNYEQYF. As DNA, the CDR3 is TGTGCCAGCAGCCAAGAGGGCGGGGGGAACTACGAGCAGTACTTC.